These 30 T cell receptor beta chains were all obtained from the same sample, sequenced in a study of blood T cell repertoires in COVID-19. Repertoires were generated with immunoSEQ multiplex PCR, while TCRdb's copy carries only in-frame clones and drops some. The data show under 200,000 clones, with about 85% seen just once and roughly 7.3% held by the top ten. The sequenced sample was PBMCs or T cells enriched from blood (not recorded which). The receptors come from a woman in her forties or fifties who had recovered from COVID-19.

The chain employs TRBV29-1 and TRBJ2-1; possible D gene TRBD2, 6 bases. This CDR3 comprises 15 residues. V lost 3 bases to trimming and J lost 2 bases, with 14 bases between them. CDR1 is SQVTM, CDR2 ANQGSEA, per germline. The CDR3 loop reads CSVDGERAPYNEQFF. CDR3 sequence (DNA): TGCAGCGTTGATGGAGAGCGGGCCCCCTACAATGAGCAGTTCTTC.

This clone was picked up one time. The chain combines TRBV11-3 with TRBJ2-5; D ambiguous. V lost 5 bases and J lost 1, with 8 bases in between. This CDR3 spans 13 amino acids. Germline values: CDR1 SGHNT, CDR2 YENEEA. The CDR3 DNA reads as TGTGCCAGCAGCCCCGGAGTCCAAGAGACCCAGTACTTC. Protein product: CASSPGVQETQYF.

The rearrangement joins TRBV19 to TRBJ2-7; a weak D match, TRBD2 (6 bases). This CDR3 has 15 residues. Germline CDR1 reads LNHDA; CDR2 reads SQIVND (reference sequence). Trimming removed 3 bases at V and 5 bases at J, with 17 bases between. In DNA, the CDR3 is TGTGCCAGTAGTATGGAGGGGTTGAGGGGCGACGAGCAGTACTTC. Residues: CASSMEGLRGDEQYF. The variable domain in full, with the rest retrieved from reference TRBV19 and TRBJ2-7, is DGGITQSPKYLFRKEGQNVTLSCEQNLNHDAMYWYRQDPGQGLRLIYYSQIVNDFQKGDIAEGYSVSREKKESFPLTVTSAQKNPTAFYLCASSMEGLRGDEQYFGPGTRLTVT.

The chain's CDR3 is CASSPVGDRGTGELFF. CDR3 DNA: TGTGCCAGCAGCCCAGTGGGCGACAGGGGCACCGGGGAGCTGTTTTTT. The chain has TRBV5-5 and TRBJ2-2; 8 positions match TRBD1. V shed 4 bases, J shed 4 bases, and the junction held 9 bases outside the gene matches. The CDR3 spans 16 residues. Germline lookup yields CDR1 SGHKS and CDR2 YYEKEE (reference sequence). The variable domain in full, with the rest retrieved from reference TRBV5-5 and TRBJ2-2, is DAGVTQSPTHLIKTRGQQVTLRCSPISGHKSVSWYQQVLGQGPQFIFQYYEKEERGRGNFPDRFSARQFPNYSSELNVNALLLGDSALYLCASSPVGDRGTGELFFGEGSRLTVL.

V and J are TRBV28 and TRBJ2-1; TRBD2 aligns across 14 bases. The CDR3 is 15 amino acids. Trimming at V came to 8 bases and at J to 9 bases, leaving 9 bases not matched to a gene. Per germline, CDR1 MDHEN and CDR2 SYDVKM. In DNA form, the CDR3 reads TGTGCCAGCGCACAGGGACTAGCGGGGGATAGTGAGCAGTTCTTC. Encoded protein: CASAQGLAGDSEQFF.

V usage is TRBV7-3 and J usage is TRBJ2-2, with 7 bases fitting TRBD2. With V trimmed by 7 bases and J by 4 bases, 15 bases remained unmatched. The germline V gene has CDR1 SGHTA and CDR2 FQGTGA. This CDR3 has 17 residues. CDR3: CASTRGPGTTITGELFF. The CDR3 coding sequence is TGTGCCAGCACCCGCGGACCCGGGACTACCATCACCGGGGAGCTGTTTTTT.

The chain joins TRBV6-2 or TRBV6-3 to TRBJ1-2; 8 nucleotides align to TRBD1. Unmatched junction bases numbered 13, after V lost 5 bases and J lost 5 bases. The CDR3 has 16 residues. Per the germline V gene, CDR1 is MNHEY and CDR2 is SVGEGT. CDR3 bases: TGTGCCAGCAGTCGCGACCTAGGACAGGGAACATATGGCTACACCTTC. Protein product: CASSRDLGQGTYGYTF.

The chain carries TRBV28 and TRBJ2-3, with a possible D match to TRBD1 (5 bases). V was clipped by 2 bases and J by 1 base, with 16 bases between them. There are 17 residues in the CDR3. Germline V gene sequence: CDR1 MDHEN, CDR2 SYDVKM. In DNA, the CDR3 is TGTGCCAGCAGTTTAAGTCGAATAGGCAGGGGCACAGATACGCAGTATTTT. It translates to CASSLSRIGRGTDTQYF.

CDR3 amino acids: CASSLLYIQGTAGYTF. The CDR3 DNA reads as TGCGCCAGCAGCCTCCTCTACATACAGGGGACGGCTGGCTACACCTTC. V and J are TRBV4-3 and TRBJ1-2; 7 bases match TRBD1. This CDR3 comprises 16 residues. V lost 4 bases and J lost 7; bases outside the gene matches: 15. Germline V gives CDR1 LGHNA, CDR2 YSLEER.

The rearrangement uses TRBV7-3 and TRBJ2-6, with 7 positions matching TRBD1. The CDR3 has 15 amino acids. Germline V lookup: CDR1 SGHTA, CDR2 FQGTGA. Trimming took 5 bases from V and 5 from J; bases not matched to a gene: 6. CDR3 protein: CASSPDRARANVLTF. For the CDR3, the DNA is TGTGCCAGCAGCCCAGACAGGGCGAGGGCCAACGTCCTGACTTTC.

The chain couples TRBV7-6 to TRBJ1-3; D is ambiguous. This CDR3 region has 15 residues. V gave up 0 bases and J gave up 4 bases, with 10 bases separating them. The germline V gene has CDR1 SGHVS and CDR2 FNYEAQ. CDR3 sequence (DNA): TGTGCCAGCAGCTTAGCAGGCGGGCAGGGAAACACCATATATTTT. This sequence encodes CASSLAGGQGNTIYF.

This chain links TRBV9 with TRBJ1-2; 8 bases are a match to TRBD1. The CDR3 loop spans 14 amino acids. The V segment lost 2 bases and the J segment 6 bases; nucleotides outside the gene matches: 6. Germline CDR1 and CDR2: SGDLS and YYNGEE. The DNA for the CDR3 is TGTGCCAGCAGCGTTGGACAGGGAGATGATGGCTACACCTTC. Amino acids: CASSVGQGDDGYTF.

The rearrangement joins TRBV28 to TRBJ2-6; D unclear. The V end was cut by 5 bases, the J end by 16 bases, with 15 bases between. The CDR3 runs 12 residues. Germline CDR1 and CDR2: MDHEN and SYDVKM. CDR3 in amino acids: CASSPVPRVLTF. For the CDR3, the DNA is TGTGCCAGCAGTCCTGTTCCCCGGGTTCTGACTTTC.

This chain uses TRBV6-2 or TRBV6-3 with TRBJ2-3, with 12 bases that match TRBD2. This CDR3 contains 23 residues. V lost 6 bases, J lost 1 base, and 26 bases stayed unmatched. CDR1 is MNHEY, CDR2 SVGEGT, per germline. The CDR3 region has the DNA TGTGCCAGCAGCCCGCCGGGACAGGGTCTGGCTAGCGGGGGGGCGGGTGGCACAGATACGCAGTATTTT. Its protein is CASSPPGQGLASGGAGGTDTQYF.

J is TRBJ1-2 and V is TRBV6-6; no clear D gene. The length of the CDR3 is 12 residues. The germline V and J ends were trimmed by 4 bases and 4 bases, with 7 bases remaining between them. In germline, CDR1 is MNHNY, CDR2 SVGAGI (reference sequence). In DNA, the CDR3 is TGTGCCAGCAGTTCGCATAGCTATGGCTACACCTTC. Translation: CASSSHSYGYTF.

This clone was observed once. This chain links TRBV4-3 with TRBJ1-2; 8 nucleotides align to TRBD1. The V segment lost 0 bases and the J segment 9 bases; nucleotides outside the gene matches: 12. The CDR3 totals 16 residues. The germline gives CDR1 LGHNA, CDR2 YSLEER. DNA of the CDR3: TGCGCCAGCAGCCAAGAATTCACGGGACAGGTTACCAGCTACACCTTC. Its translation: CASSQEFTGQVTSYTF.

The rearrangement links TRBV11-3 to TRBJ2-2; D possibly corresponds to TRBD2 (5 bases). V was cut by 1 base and J by 2 bases, with 8 bases left in between. This CDR3 has 15 amino acids. Germline V gene data show CDR1 as SGHNT and CDR2 as YENEEA. CDR3 nucleotide sequence: TGTGCCAGCAGCTTAGGGCTAGCAAACACCGGGGAGCTGTTTTTT. Its translation is CASSLGLANTGELFF.

This chain uses TRBV5-1 with TRBJ2-3; TRBD2 matches 7 bases. The CDR3 length is 15 residues. Trimming removed 7 bases from V and 3 bases from J; junction bases left unmatched: 11. Germline V lookup: CDR1 SGHRS, CDR2 YFSETQ. CDR3 in DNA: TGCGCCAGCGCAGGTGGACTAGGGAGGACAGATACGCAGTATTTT. Its translation: CASAGGLGRTDTQYF.

For this clone: Other DNA sequences in the sample encode the same CDR3. This chain connects TRBV11-2 to TRBJ2-1; D gene ambiguous. Germline V lookup: CDR1 SGHAT, CDR2 FQNNGV. V shed 1 base and J shed 10 bases, with 11 bases lying between them. CDR3 length equals 13 residues. DNA for the CDR3: TGTGCCAGCAGCTTAGTTCGCGGTGACGAGCAGTTCTTC. Residues: CASSLVRGDEQFF.

The chain carries TRBV11-1 and TRBJ1-1; D gene uncertain. CDR3 length: 13 residues. V was clipped by 2 bases and J by 4 bases, with 8 bases between them. Germline CDR1 is SGHAT and CDR2 is FQDESV (reference sequence). CDR3 amino acids: CASSLPQTTEAFF. CDR3 coding DNA: TGTGCCAGCAGCTTACCACAGACCACTGAAGCTTTCTTT. Using reference TRBV11-1 and TRBJ1-1 for the parts outside the CDR3, the full variable domain is EAEVAQSPRYKITEKSQAVAFWCDPISGHATLYWYRQILGQGPELLVQFQDESVVDDSQLPKDRFSAERLKGVDSTLKIQPAELGDSAMYLCASSLPQTTEAFFGQGTRLTVV.

The chain recombines TRBV5-1 with TRBJ2-5, with TRBD2 identical over 7 bases. This CDR3 comprises 14 residues. Trimming removed 3 bases from V and 5 bases from J; junction bases left unmatched: 7. Germline CDR1 SGHRS, CDR2 YFSETQ. CDR3 DNA: TGCGCCAGCAGCTCCAGACTAGCTACGGAGACCCAGTACTTC. Its protein product is CASSSRLATETQYF. The full variable domain, its missing parts supplied by reference TRBV5-1 and TRBJ2-5, is KAGVTQTPRYLIKTRGQQVTLSCSPISGHRSVSWYQQTPGQGLQFLFEYFSETQRNKGNFPGRFSGRQFSNSRSEMNVSTLELGDSALYLCASSSRLATETQYFGPGTRLLVL.

This chain uses TRBV2 with TRBJ2-2; 8 nucleotides align to TRBD1. CDR1 and CDR2 from the germline V gene are SNHLY and FYNNEI. This CDR3 has 16 residues. J was trimmed by 0 bases and V by 2 bases; bases with no gene match: 2. The CDR3 sequence: CASSEQGATNTGELFF. As DNA, the CDR3 is TGTGCCAGCAGTGAACAGGGGGCAACGAACACCGGGGAGCTGTTTTTT. Variable domain in full (rest from reference TRBV2 and TRBJ2-2): EPEVTQTPSHQVTQMGQEVILRCVPISNHLYFYWYRQILGQKVEFLVSFYNNEISEKSEIFDDQFSVERPDGSNFTLKIRSTKLEDSAMYFCASSEQGATNTGELFFGEGSRLTVL.

In its sample, this clone was seen once. This rearrangement joins TRBV4-3 to TRBJ2-1; TRBD1 matches 9 bases. V lost 1 base to trimming and J lost 7 bases; unmatched junction nucleotides: 2. There are 14 residues in the CDR3. In germline, CDR1 is LGHNA, CDR2 YSLEER. CDR3 in amino acids: CASSQVDRGNEQFF. Here the CDR3 DNA reads TGCGCCAGCAGCCAAGTCGACAGGGGGAATGAGCAGTTCTTC.

This chain connects TRBV27 to TRBJ2-1, with TRBD2 matching over 9 bases. CDR1 is MNHEY, CDR2 SMNVEV, per germline (reference sequence). J lost 3 bases, V lost 4 bases, and 4 bases had no gene match. The CDR3 is made up of 15 amino acids. CDR3 coding DNA: TGTGCCAGCAGTTCAGCGGGGGGAATCTACAATGAGCAGTTCTTC. Translation: CASSSAGGIYNEQFF.

The chain employs TRBV5-1 and TRBJ2-2; D is ambiguous. Trimming left V 4 bases short and J 10 bases short, with 11 bases between. Germline V CDR1 and CDR2: SGHRS, YFSETQ. This CDR3 region has 12 residues. This CDR3 is CASSLIPQELFF. CDR3 nucleotide sequence: TGCGCCAGCAGCCTAATCCCCCAGGAGCTGTTTTTT.

J is TRBJ2-5 and V is TRBV3-1 (or the pseudogene TRBV3-2); tentatively, D is TRBD1 (5 bases). The germline V gene encodes CDR1 LGHDT and CDR2 YNNKEL (reference sequence). The CDR3 length is 14 residues. V was cut by 4 bases and J by 4 bases, with 13 bases left in between. CDR3 bases: TGTGCCAGCAGCCGTGCAGGGTGGGGAGAGACCCAGTACTTC. It is translated as CASSRAGWGETQYF.

The chain joins TRBV19 to TRBJ1-5; 7 bases match TRBD1. There are 13 residues in the CDR3. The germline gives CDR1 LNHDA, CDR2 SQIVND (reference sequence). V dropped 7 bases and J dropped 2; count of bases not matched to a gene: 2. This CDR3 is CASTTGGNQPQHF. The CDR3, as DNA: TGTGCCAGTACCACAGGGGGCAATCAGCCCCAGCATTTT.

The gene calls are TRBV6-2 or TRBV6-3 and TRBJ2-7; 9 nucleotides align to TRBD2. This CDR3 is built from 15 residues. V trimming: 2 bases; J trimming: 2 bases; junction bases outside the gene matches: 4. The germline V gene has CDR1 MNHEY and CDR2 SVGEGT. The CDR3 loop reads CASSYPGGRAYEQYF. In nucleotides, the CDR3 is TGTGCCAGCAGTTACCCCGGCGGGAGGGCCTACGAGCAGTACTTC.

The V gene is TRBV7-2, the J gene TRBJ2-7; TRBD2 matches 9 bases. The CDR3 sequence is 15 residues long. V lost 1 base and J lost 4; bases outside the gene matches: 5. CDR1 is SGHTA, CDR2 FQGNSA, per germline. The chain's CDR3 is CASSLVSGSRYEQYF. As DNA, the CDR3 is TGTGCCAGCAGCTTAGTTAGCGGGAGTCGGTACGAGCAGTACTTC.

The chain employs TRBV5-6 and TRBJ1-5; TRBD1 matches at 10 bases. The CDR3 runs to 15 residues. CDR1 is SGHDT, CDR2 YYEEEE, per germline. V was clipped by 4 bases and J by 4 bases; unmatched bases: 5. The CDR3: CASSRDRGLNQPQHF. As DNA, the CDR3 is TGTGCCAGCAGCAGGGACAGGGGATTGAATCAGCCCCAGCATTTT.